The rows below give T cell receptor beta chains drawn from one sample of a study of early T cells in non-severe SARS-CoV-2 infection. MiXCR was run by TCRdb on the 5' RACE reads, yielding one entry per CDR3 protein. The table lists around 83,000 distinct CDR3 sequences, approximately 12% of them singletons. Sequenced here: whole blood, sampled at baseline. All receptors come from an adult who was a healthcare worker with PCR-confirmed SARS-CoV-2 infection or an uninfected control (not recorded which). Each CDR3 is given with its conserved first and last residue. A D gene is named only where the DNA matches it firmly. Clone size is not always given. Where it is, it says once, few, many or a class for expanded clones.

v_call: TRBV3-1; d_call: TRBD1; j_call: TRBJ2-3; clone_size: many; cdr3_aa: CASSQTGVGTDTQYF; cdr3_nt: TGTGCCAGCAGCCAGACAGGGGTGGGCACAGATACGCAGTATTTT
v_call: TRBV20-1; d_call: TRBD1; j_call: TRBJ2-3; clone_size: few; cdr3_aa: CSARPGQGITDTQYF; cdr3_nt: TGCAGTGCCAGACCGGGACAGGGGATCACAGATACGCAGTATTTT
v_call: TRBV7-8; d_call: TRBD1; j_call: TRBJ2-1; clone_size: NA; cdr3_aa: CASSLAPRTGGAGSSYNEQFF; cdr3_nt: TGTGCCAGCAGCTTAGCGCCCAGGACAGGGGGTGCGGGGAGCTCCTACAATGAGCAGTTCTTC
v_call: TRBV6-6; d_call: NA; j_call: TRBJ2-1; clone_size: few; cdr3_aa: CASSPFQNNEQFF; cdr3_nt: TGTGCCAGCAGTCCCTTCCAGAACAATGAGCAGTTCTTC
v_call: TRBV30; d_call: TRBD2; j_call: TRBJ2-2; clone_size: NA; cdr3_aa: CAWTSGFTGELFF; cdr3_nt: TGTGCCTGGACTAGCGGCTTCACCGGGGAGCTGTTTTTT
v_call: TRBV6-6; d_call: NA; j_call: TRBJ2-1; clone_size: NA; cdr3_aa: CASSYSTGIPYNEQFF; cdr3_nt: TGTGCCAGCAGTTACTCGACAGGAATACCATACAATGAGCAGTTCTTC
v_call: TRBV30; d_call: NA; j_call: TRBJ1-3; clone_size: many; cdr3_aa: CAGGQPTIYF; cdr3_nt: TGTGCCGGCGGACAGCCCACCATATATTTT
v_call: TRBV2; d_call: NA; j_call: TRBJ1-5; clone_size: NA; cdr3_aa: CASTGGQTSNQPQHF; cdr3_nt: TGTGCCAGCACCGGGGGGCAGACTAGCAATCAGCCCCAGCATTTT
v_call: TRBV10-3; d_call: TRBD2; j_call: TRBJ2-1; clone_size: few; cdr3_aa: CAISAGTSGRGEQFF; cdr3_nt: TGTGCCATCAGTGCCGGGACTAGCGGGAGAGGCGAGCAGTTCTTC
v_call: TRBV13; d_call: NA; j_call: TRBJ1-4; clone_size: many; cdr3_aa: CASSLGLPNEKLFF; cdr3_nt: TGTGCCAGCAGCTTAGGTCTTCCTAATGAAAAACTGTTTTTT
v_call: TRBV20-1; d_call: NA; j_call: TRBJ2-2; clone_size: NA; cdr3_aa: CSATGLNTGELFF; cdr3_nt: TGCAGTGCCACAGGGTTAAACACCGGGGAGCTGTTTTTT
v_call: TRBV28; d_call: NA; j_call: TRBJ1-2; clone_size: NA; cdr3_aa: CASSTPGLSNYGYTF; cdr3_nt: TGTGCCAGCAGTACACCGGGACTTTCTAACTATGGCTACACCTTC
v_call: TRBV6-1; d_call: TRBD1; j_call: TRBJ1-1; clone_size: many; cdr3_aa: CASTKRRQGFTEAFF; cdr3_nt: TGTGCCAGCACCAAAAGGAGACAGGGATTCACTGAAGCTTTCTTT
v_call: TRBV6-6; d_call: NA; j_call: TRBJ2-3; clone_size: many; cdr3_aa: CASQSTDTQYF; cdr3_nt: TGTGCCAGCCAGAGCACAGATACGCAGTATTTT
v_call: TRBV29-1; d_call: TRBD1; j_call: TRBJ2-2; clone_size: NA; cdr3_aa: CSSSTGGGANTGELFF; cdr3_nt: TGCAGCTCCTCGACAGGGGGCGGCGCGAACACCGGGGAGCTGTTTTTT
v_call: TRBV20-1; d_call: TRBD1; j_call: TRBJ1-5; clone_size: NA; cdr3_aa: CSASKDRAGSNQPQHF; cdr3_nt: TGCAGTGCTAGTAAGGACAGGGCGGGAAGCAATCAGCCCCAGCATTTT
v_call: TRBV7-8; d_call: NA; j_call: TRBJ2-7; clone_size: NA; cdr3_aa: CASRPSWGNEHYF; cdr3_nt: TGTGCCAGCAGACCTAGTTGGGGTAACGAGCACTACTTC
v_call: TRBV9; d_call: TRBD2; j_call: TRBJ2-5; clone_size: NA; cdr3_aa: CASSVGSGTAGETQYF; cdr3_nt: TGTGCCAGCAGCGTAGGAAGCGGGACCGCCGGAGAGACCCAGTACTTC
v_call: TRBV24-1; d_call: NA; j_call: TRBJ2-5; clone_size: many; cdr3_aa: CATSDQQGYSGTQYF; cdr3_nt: TGTGCCACCAGTGATCAACAGGGCTATAGTGGGACCCAGTACTTC
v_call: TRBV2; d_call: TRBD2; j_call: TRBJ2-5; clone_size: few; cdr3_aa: CASSEELAGGTQYF; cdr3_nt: TGTGCCAGCAGTGAAGAGCTAGCGGGAGGGACCCAGTACTTC
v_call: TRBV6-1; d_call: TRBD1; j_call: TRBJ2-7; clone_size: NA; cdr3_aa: CASSVPRTGREQYF; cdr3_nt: TGTGCCAGCAGTGTCCCGCGGACAGGGCGCGAGCAGTACTTC
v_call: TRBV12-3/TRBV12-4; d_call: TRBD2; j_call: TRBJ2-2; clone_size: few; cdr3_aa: CASSLALGLAGLSNTGELFF; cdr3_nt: TGTGCCAGCAGTTTAGCGCTAGGACTAGCGGGACTCTCGAACACCGGGGAGCTGTTTTTT
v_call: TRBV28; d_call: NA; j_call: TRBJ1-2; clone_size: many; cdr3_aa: CASSLSRGYGYTF; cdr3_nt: TGTGCCAGCAGTTTATCCAGGGGTTATGGCTACACCTTC
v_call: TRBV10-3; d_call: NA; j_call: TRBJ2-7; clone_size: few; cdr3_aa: CAIKRQLSSYEQYF; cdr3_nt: TGTGCCATCAAGCGGCAGTTGAGCTCCTACGAGCAGTACTTC
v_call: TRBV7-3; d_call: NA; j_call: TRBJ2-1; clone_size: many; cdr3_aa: CASSLVGGSVEQFF; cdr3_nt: TGTGCCAGCAGCCTGGTGGGGGGTTCCGTTGAGCAGTTCTTC
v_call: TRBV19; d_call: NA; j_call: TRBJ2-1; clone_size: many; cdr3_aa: CASSTRGGGRSTLNPNEQFF; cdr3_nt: TGTGCCAGTAGCACCAGAGGGGGAGGGAGATCAACTCTTAATCCCAATGAGCAGTTCTTC
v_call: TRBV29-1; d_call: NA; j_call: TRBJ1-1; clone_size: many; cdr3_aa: CSGTHELNTEAFF; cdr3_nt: TGCAGCGGGACCCACGAGTTGAACACTGAAGCTTTCTTT
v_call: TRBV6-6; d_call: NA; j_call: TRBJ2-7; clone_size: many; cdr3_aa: CASSPPGEQYF; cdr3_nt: TGTGCCAGCAGTCCTCCCGGCGAGCAGTACTTC